The sample holds a few counts of the clone carrying this TCR beta chain. How the authors handled the data: Amplification of reference gene primers provided the estimated nucleated cell counts. Assay: immunoSEQ multiplex PCR; the TCRdb copy retains only in-frame clones and omits some. V, J and clone size were drawn from that table, and D and trimming were deduced from the DNA. This sample has approximately 230,000 clones, with about 90% found just once. This entry comes from a study of blood T cell repertoires in COVID-19. About the research overall: Sites across the United States, Italy and Spain contributed samples from acute and convalescent COVID-19. Sources were T cells, B-cell-depleted T cells, or PBMCs; the material itself was cDNA or gDNA.

The germline V gene has CDR1 SGHDN and CDR2 FVKESK. Losses at the gene ends were 5 bases for V and 5 bases for J; bases not matched to a gene: 8. The CDR3 sequence is 15 residues long. This clonotype was obtained from a young man with active or convalescent COVID-19. The sample comprised peripheral blood. The J gene is TRBJ1-1, the V gene TRBV14; TRBD1 agrees at 10 bases. This CDR3 reads CASSKRTGGQTEAFF. The CDR3, as DNA: TGTGCCAGCAGCAAACGGACAGGGGGGCAAACTGAAGCTTTCTTT.